The 3 T cell receptor beta chains below all came from one sample that was sequenced in a study of long-term antiretroviral therapy in people with HIV. immunoSEQ v3.0 was run at survey level. The protocol was immunoSEQ multiplex PCR, while the TCRdb copy is restricted to in-frame clones and leaves out a portion. Here the sample spans about 14,000 clones, 75% to 85% being singletons. The source was unsorted PBMCs, collected 3.1 years after starting antiretroviral therapy. These TCRs come from a man aged 40-50 years with HIV.

This clone was recorded a few times. This chain joins TRBV7-9 and TRBJ2-7; D ambiguous. V was trimmed by 4 bases and J by 4 bases, leaving 11 bases between them. CDR1 is SEHNR, CDR2 FQNEAQ, per germline (reference sequence). This CDR3 is built from 13 residues. The CDR3 is CASSSLTKYEQYF. The CDR3 region has the DNA TGTGCCAGCAGCTCCCTCACTAAGTACGAGCAGTACTTC.

The chain couples TRBV12-2 to TRBJ2-7; TRBD2, the table's D call, was not compared with the DNA. TRBV12-2 is shown as a pseudogene. The length of the CDR3 is 12 residues. CDR3 in amino acids: CASRFRGAGEYF. In DNA form, the CDR3 reads TGTGCAAGTCGCTTTCGGGGGGCGGGGGAGTACTTC.

In its sample, this clone ranks as medium-sized. The chain joins TRBV19 to TRBJ1-6, with D possibly being TRBD1 (6 bases). This CDR3 has 12 residues. V lost 6 bases and J 8 bases, leaving 8 bases between the germline ends. Germline CDR1 and CDR2: LNHDA and SQIVND (reference sequence). The CDR3 protein is CASRQGDSPLHF. The CDR3, as DNA: TGTGCCAGTAGACAGGGTGATTCACCCCTCCACTTT. The full variable domain, its missing parts supplied by reference TRBV19 and TRBJ1-6, is DGGITQSPKYLFRKEGQNVTLSCEQNLNHDAMYWYRQDPGQGLRLIYYSQIVNDFQKGDIAEGYSVSREKKESFPLTVTSAQKNPTAFYLCASRQGDSPLHFGNGTRLTVT.